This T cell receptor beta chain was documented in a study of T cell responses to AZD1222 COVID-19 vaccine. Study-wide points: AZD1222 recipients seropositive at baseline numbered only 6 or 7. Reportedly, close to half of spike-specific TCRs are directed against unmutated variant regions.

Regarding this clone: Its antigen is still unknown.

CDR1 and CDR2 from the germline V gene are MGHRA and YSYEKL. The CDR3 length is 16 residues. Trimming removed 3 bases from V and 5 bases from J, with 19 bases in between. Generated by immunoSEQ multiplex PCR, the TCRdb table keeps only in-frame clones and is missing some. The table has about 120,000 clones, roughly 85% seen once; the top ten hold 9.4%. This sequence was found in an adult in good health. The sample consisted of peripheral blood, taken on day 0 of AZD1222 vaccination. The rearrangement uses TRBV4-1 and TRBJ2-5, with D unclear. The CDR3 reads CASSHRGKPDRETQYF. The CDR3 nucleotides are TGCGCCAGCAGCCACAGAGGAAAACCCGATAGGGAGACCCAGTACTTC.